This T cell receptor beta chain was captured in a study of blood T cell repertoires in COVID-19. Some clones are missing from TCRdb's copy, which holds only in-frame ones; the method was immunoSEQ multiplex PCR. This sample has under 250,000 clones, with 81% found just once. The sample taken for sequencing was peripheral blood. The receptor comes from an elderly woman with acute or convalescent COVID-19.

CDR3 sequence reads: CAISERQGSQPQHF. The CDR3 region has the DNA TGTGCCATCAGTGAGCGACAGGGCTCTCAGCCCCAGCATTTT. J is TRBJ1-5 and V is TRBV10-3, with 7 bases aligning to TRBD1. The CDR3 is 14 amino acids. V lost 2 bases to trimming and J lost 6 bases; unmatched junction nucleotides: 4. Germline-derived CDR1 and CDR2 are ENHRY and SYGVKD.